These 25 T cell receptor beta chains came from one sample sequenced in a study of tissue T cells after allogeneic stem cell transplantation. The data were produced by immunoSEQ multiplex PCR, yet TCRdb's version contains in-frame clones alone and is incomplete. This sample has roughly 8,100 clones, with 45% to 65% found just once. Sample time point: mouse harvest day 7 after allogeneic transplant. Mouse grafts combined 10^7 T-cell-depleted bone marrow cells with 10^6 splenic CD5+ T cells. The sequenced sample was lymph node tissue. These receptors were collected from a female BALB/c mouse given C57BL/6 T cells with graft-versus-host disease after an allogeneic hematopoietic cell transplant.

In this sample, this clone turned up a few times. Gene names are mouse gene names. The CDR3 goes on 1 residue after the read ends, and that part is filled in from the germline J gene. J is TRBJ1-1 and V is TRBV2; 8 bases fit TRBD1. Germline trimming cut 4 bases from V and 4 bases from J; bases unmatched to any gene: 2. The CDR3 is 13 residues long. CDR1 and CDR2 from the germline V gene are LGHNA and YSYQKL. Partial CDR3 DNA: TGTGCCAGCAGCCGCGACAGGGGCACAGAAGTCTTC. Amino acids: CASSRDRGTEVF. The full CDR3 is CASSRDRGTEVFF.

A remark on this clone: Genes and germline come from the mouse. Read sequence stops 1 residue before the CDR3 end, and the germline J gene provides the missing end. The rearrangement links TRBV3 to TRBJ2-5; 7 positions agree with TRBD2. CDR1 and CDR2 (germline): SNHLY, FYNGKV (reference sequence). V lost 5 bases and J lost 5; bases outside the gene matches: 4. The CDR3 contains 13 residues. The sequenced CDR3 bases are TGTGCCAGCAGCCCGACTGGGTTAGACACCCAGTAC. As protein: CASSPTGLDTQY. The whole CDR3 sequence reads CASSPTGLDTQYF. The variable domain in full, with the rest retrieved from reference TRBV3 and TRBJ2-5, is GPKVLQIPSHQIIDMGQMVTLNCDPVSNHLYFYWYKQILGQQMEFLVNFYNGKVMEKSKLFKDQFSVERPDGSYFTLKIQPTALEDSAVYFCASSPTGLDTQYFGPGTRLLVL.

About this clone: The gene names given are mouse names. With the read ending 1 residue before the CDR3 end, the germline J gene is used to fill in that end. Other DNA variants within this sample encode the same CDR3. The rearrangement joins TRBV26 to TRBJ2-5, with D unclear. CDR1 KGHPV and CDR2 FQNQEV come from the germline V gene (reference sequence). This CDR3 is 14 amino acids long. Trimming took 4 bases from V and 0 from J, leaving 8 bases between them. The CDR3 protein is CASSPTVNQDTQYF. CDR3 DNA, as far as it was read: TGTGCCAGCAGTCCTACAGTTAACCAAGACACCCAGTAC.

Comment on this clone: Gene names follow the mouse nomenclature. The observed sequence ends 1 residue before the CDR3 terminus, with the missing tail filled in from the germline J gene. The V gene is TRBV16, the J gene TRBJ2-5; 11 bases are a match to TRBD2. The ends lost 5 bases at V and 6 bases at J; junction bases unmatched: 7. Germline assignment: CDR1 SGHSA and CDR2 FRNQAP. This CDR3 comprises 15 residues. CDR3 sequence: CASSPRLGGEDTQYF. CDR3 DNA, as far as it was read: TGTGCAAGCAGCCCCCGACTGGGGGGGGAGGACACCCAGTAC.

This clone was recorded a few times. Genes and germline come from the mouse. CDR3 region: CTCSARDRGSPLYF. The CDR3 bases that were read are TGCACCTGCAGTGCCCGGGACAGGGGTTCGCCCCTCTAC. The chain has TRBV1 and TRBJ1-6, with 10 bases lining up with TRBD1. The CDR3 end is not reached by the read, which stops 1 residue before it; the germline J gene fills it in. TRBJ1-6 is given ORF status, its function remaining uncertain. CDR3 length equals 14 residues. Germline V gene data show CDR1 as NSQYPW and CDR2 as LRSPGD (reference sequence). After removal of 3 bases from V and 9 bases from J, the junction contained 2 bases not matched to a gene.

This clone was seen a few times. All gene names here are mouse names. The CDR3 region is CASSLTGGADTQYF. The DNA read from the CDR3 is TGTGCAAGCAGCCTAACTGGGGGGGCTGACACCCAGTAC. The rearrangement links TRBV16 to TRBJ2-5, with 11 positions matching TRBD2. Read sequence stops 1 residue before the CDR3 end, and the germline J gene provides the missing end. Germline values: CDR1 SGHSA, CDR2 FRNQAP. This CDR3 region has 14 residues. Trimming at V came to 5 bases and at J to 6 bases, leaving 4 bases not matched to a gene.

With respect to this clone: The genes are named according to mouse. The missing CDR3 end, 1 residue past where the read stops, is filled in from the germline J gene. The chain joins TRBV19 to TRBJ1-5; tentative D call: TRBD1 (6 bases). The germline V gene has CDR1 FNHDT and CDR2 SITEND (reference sequence). V shed 7 bases and J shed 1 base, with 6 bases lying between them. The CDR3 has 12 amino acids. CDR3 bases read: TGTGCCAGCGGGACAAACAACCAGGCTCCGCTT. As protein: CASGTNNQAPL. The full CDR3 is CASGTNNQAPLF. Drawing the rest from reference TRBV19 and TRBJ1-5, the complete variable domain is GGIITQTPKFLIGQEGQKLTLKCQQNFNHDTMYWYRQDSGKGLRLIYYSITENDLQKGDLSEGYDASREKKSSFSLTVTSAQKNEMAVFLCASGTNNQAPLFGEGTRLSVL.

Points on this clone: Mouse germline and gene names are used. Read sequence stops 1 residue before the CDR3 end, and the germline J gene provides the missing end. The rearrangement uses TRBV3 and TRBJ2-2; D unclear. The V and J ends lost 5 bases and 0 bases respectively, with 10 bases between them. Germline CDR1 is SNHLY and CDR2 is FYNGKV (reference sequence). The CDR3 contains 15 residues. CDR3 sequence: CASSDRQSNTGQLYF. The DNA read from the CDR3 is TGTGCCAGCAGCGATAGACAATCAAACACCGGGCAGCTCTAC.

As to this clone: Gene names refer to mouse genes. Coverage ceases 1 residue before the CDR3 finishes, and the germline J gene fills in the end. The genes are TRBV23 and TRBJ2-7; the D segment call TRBD2 is taken from the table without a DNA check. CDR3 size: 14 residues. Germline CDR1 KGHTA, CDR2 FQNQQP. The CDR3 bases that were read are TGCTCCAGCAGTCAGGGACTGGGGGTCTATGAACAGTAC. Encoded protein: CSSSQGLGVYEQY. The full CDR3 sequence reads CSSSQGLGVYEQYF.

Details on this clone: Gene names follow the mouse nomenclature. CDR3 protein: CASSQGTGGGNYAEQFF. CDR3 DNA, as far as it was read: TGTGCCAGCAGCCAAGGGACTGGGGGGGGAAACTATGCTGAGCAGTTC. This rearrangement joins TRBV5 to TRBJ2-1; TRBD2 matches 12 bases. The read halts 1 residue ahead of the CDR3 end, with the missing end drawn from the germline J gene. CDR3 size: 17 residues. The V gene's germline CDR1 is LGHNA and CDR2 YNLKQL (reference sequence). J was trimmed by 1 base and V by 1 base; bases with no gene match: 2.

Regarding this clone: All gene names here are mouse names. The read ends 1 residue shy of where the CDR3 ends; the end is completed using the germline J gene. This sequence joins TRBV23 and TRBJ2-1; the D segment call TRBD2 is taken from the table without a DNA check. This CDR3 comprises 15 residues. Per germline, CDR1 KGHTA and CDR2 FQNQQP. This CDR3 reads CSSSQGTVNYAEQFF. The CDR3 bases that were read are TGCTCCAGCAGTCAAGGGACTGTTAACTATGCTGAGCAGTTC. Supplemented by reference TRBV23 and TRBJ2-1, the full variable domain reads DAAVTQKPRYLIKMKGQEAEMKCIPEKGHTAVFWYQQKQSKELKFLIYFQNQQPLDQIDMVKERFSAVCPSSSLCSLGIRTCEAEDSALYLCSSSQGTVNYAEQFFGPGTRLTVL.

This clone occurred a few times. Genes and germline are mouse. The read gets to within 1 residue of the CDR3 end, and the germline J gene fills in the rest. V is TRBV15 and J is TRBJ1-2, with 8 bases fitting TRBD1. Trimming cost V 6 bases and J 0 bases; bases outside gene matches: 0. This CDR3 region has 13 residues. Looked up from germline, CDR1 is SGHND and CDR2 is FRSKSL. The part of the CDR3 DNA that was read is TGTGCCAGCAGACAGGGGGCAAACTCCGACTACACC. Translated: CASRQGANSDYT. In full, the CDR3 is CASRQGANSDYTF.

This clone was counted between two and nine times. Gene names refer to mouse genes. The CDR3 end falls 1 residue outside the read, so it is completed with the germline J gene. The V gene is TRBV4, the J gene TRBJ2-7; 10 nucleotides agree with TRBD2. The CDR3 is 13 residues long. V shed 4 bases, J shed 4 bases, and the junction held 1 base outside the gene matches. The germline V gene has CDR1 LGHDT and CDR2 YNNKQL (reference sequence). The CDR3 reads CASSSGLGYEQYF. The DNA read from the CDR3 is TGTGCCAGCAGCTCGGGACTGGGGTATGAACAGTAC.

With respect to this clone: Here the gene names and germline are mouse. The read comes to an end 1 residue before the CDR3 does, leaving the germline J gene to fill in the end. The sample contains more than one DNA sequence encoding this CDR3. The V call is TRBV12-2, the J call TRBJ2-4, with 7 bases lining up with TRBD2. The CDR3 covers 15 residues. Germline loops: CDR1 SGHLS, CDR2 HYDKME. V lost 3 bases, J lost 0 bases, and 5 bases stayed unmatched. The CDR3 loop reads CASSKLGESQNTLYF. The part of the CDR3 DNA that was read is TGTGCCAGCTCTAAGCTGGGGGAAAGTCAAAACACCTTGTAC.

Notes on this clone: Gene and germline names: mouse. The sequenced fragment ends 1 residue before the CDR3 boundary, so the rest is inferred from the germline J gene. The J gene is TRBJ2-2, the V gene TRBV5; 9 bases are shared with TRBD2. Germline trimming cut 4 bases from V and 0 bases from J; bases unmatched to any gene: 0. Germline CDR1 reads LGHNA; CDR2 reads YNLKQL (reference sequence). The CDR3 totals 15 residues. CDR3 sequence reads: CASSRLGANTGQLYF. The sequenced part of the CDR3 DNA is TGTGCCAGCAGCCGACTGGGGGCAAACACCGGGCAGCTCTAC.

About this clone itself: Any gene name here is a mouse gene name. The read finishes 1 residue shy of the CDR3 end, and the germline J gene is used to complete it. The V gene is TRBV4, the J gene TRBJ2-1; 11 nucleotides line up with TRBD2. Germline CDR1 reads LGHDT; CDR2 reads YNNKQL (reference sequence). The CDR3 is 15 residues long. V trimming: 4 bases; J trimming: 7 bases; junction bases outside the gene matches: 6. CDR3 amino acids: CASSFLLGGRAEQFF. The covered CDR3 bases are TGTGCCAGCAGCTTCTTACTGGGGGGGCGAGCTGAGCAGTTC.

A word on this clone: Genes and germline come from the mouse. The read gets to within 1 residue of the CDR3 end, and the germline J gene fills in the rest. The genes are TRBV13-2 and TRBJ2-3; D is possibly TRBD2 (7 bases). Germline CDR1 NNHNN, CDR2 SYGAGS (reference sequence). The V end was cut by 1 base, the J end by 0 bases, with 9 bases between. This CDR3 comprises 15 residues. The DNA read from the CDR3 is TGTGCCAGCGGTGATCTGGGGGCTAGTGCAGAAACGCTGTAT. Encoded protein: CASGDLGASAETLY. The full CDR3 is CASGDLGASAETLYF.

This clone was seen more than once but under ten times. The gene names given are mouse names. Sequencing ends 1 residue short of the CDR3 end; the germline J gene provides the rest. The rearrangement links TRBV16 to TRBJ2-2; D remains unclear. Germline CDR1 reads SGHSA; CDR2 reads FRNQAP. The CDR3 runs to 14 residues. Trimming stripped 0 bases from V and 4 bases from J, with 6 bases between. The sequenced part of the CDR3 DNA is TGTGCAAGCAGCTTAGAAGGGATCACCGGGCAGCTCTAC. Protein sequence: CASSLEGITGQLY. The entire CDR3 protein reads CASSLEGITGQLYF.

Note on this clone: One end of the junction fails to match germline, which may point to a read error. The germline and genes are mouse ones. The read finishes 1 residue shy of the CDR3 end, and the germline J gene is used to complete it. The chain carries TRBV20 and TRBJ1-2; 8 positions agree with TRBD1. This CDR3 spans 13 amino acids. Germline V gene lookup returns CDR1 GFQATS and CDR2 STVNSAI. The CDR3 DNA, read in part, is TGTGGTGCTTGGGACAGGACAAACTCCGACTACACC. Protein: CGAWDRTNSDYT. The CDR3 in its entirety is CGAWDRTNSDYTF.

By sample share, this clone is medium-sized. Any gene name here is a mouse gene name. Read data end 1 residue before the CDR3 end; the end is taken from the germline J gene. This chain uses TRBV23 with TRBJ2-2; TRBD2, as called in the table, went unchecked against the DNA. The germline V gene has CDR1 KGHTA and CDR2 FQNQQP. The CDR3 totals 17 residues. The CDR3 region is CSSSQSWGGEGTGQLYF. The part of the CDR3 DNA that was read is TGCTCCAGCAGTCAATCCTGGGGGGGAGAGGGCACCGGGCAGCTCTAC.

Notes on this clone: Genes here carry mouse names. The read is 1 residue too short to cover the CDR3 end, so that end is filled in from the germline J gene. The chain carries TRBV29 and TRBJ2-1, with 9 bases that match TRBD1. Trimming cost V 2 bases and J 7 bases; bases outside gene matches: 3. Germline V CDR1 and CDR2: MSHET, SYDVDS. CDR3 size: 14 residues. The CDR3 spells CASSLGTGRAEQFF. Incomplete CDR3 DNA: TGTGCTAGCAGTTTAGGGACAGGGCGAGCTGAGCAGTTC.

Comments on this clone: The germline and genes are mouse ones. Sequencing ends 1 residue short of the CDR3 end; the germline J gene provides the rest. This sequence joins TRBV3 and TRBJ1-2; D ambiguous. With 2 bases removed from V and 0 bases from J, the gap between germline ends came to 4 bases. CDR3 length equals 13 residues. Per germline, CDR1 SNHLY and CDR2 FYNGKV (reference sequence). This chain's CDR3 is CASSLKANSDYTF. The DNA read from the CDR3 is TGTGCCAGCAGCTTAAAGGCAAACTCCGACTACACC.

By frequency in the sample, this clone is large. The gene names here belong to mouse. The observed sequence ends 1 residue before the CDR3 terminus, with the missing tail filled in from the germline J gene. The rearrangement joins TRBV29 to TRBJ1-4; no clear D. Germline CDR1 is MSHET and CDR2 is SYDVDS. The V end lost 2 bases, the J end lost 2 bases, and 3 bases lay between the germline ends. The CDR3 spans 13 residues. The CDR3 bases that were read are TGTGCTAGCAGTTTAGGGTCCAACGAAAGATTATTT. Protein: CASSLGSNERLF. The entire CDR3 is CASSLGSNERLFF.

Sample share makes this clone medium-sized (0.01 to 0.1%). Here the gene names and germline are mouse. The sequence runs out 1 residue before the end of the CDR3; the remainder is reconstructed from the germline J gene. The rearrangement joins TRBV19 to TRBJ2-1, with TRBD2 matching over 7 bases. Germline V gene sequence: CDR1 FNHDT, CDR2 SITEND (reference sequence). The CDR3 consists of 15 residues. V dropped 3 bases and J dropped 1; count of bases not matched to a gene: 4. The CDR3 protein is CASSNTGVNYAEQFF. The part of the CDR3 DNA that was read is TGTGCCAGCAGTAATACTGGGGTGAACTATGCTGAGCAGTTC. Using reference TRBV19 and TRBJ2-1 for the parts outside the CDR3, the full variable domain is GGIITQTPKFLIGQEGQKLTLKCQQNFNHDTMYWYRQDSGKGLRLIYYSITENDLQKGDLSEGYDASREKKSSFSLTVTSAQKNEMAVFLCASSNTGVNYAEQFFGPGTRLTVL.

Concerning this clone: Here the gene names and germline are mouse. The part of the CDR3 DNA that was read is TGTGCCAGCAGTTTAACAGGTAGTCAAAACACCTTGTAC. Residues: CASSLTGSQNTLY. In full, the CDR3 is CASSLTGSQNTLYF. The V gene is TRBV15, the J gene TRBJ2-4; perhaps TRBD1 as D (5 bases). The sequence runs out 1 residue before the end of the CDR3; the remainder is reconstructed from the germline J gene. The germline V gene encodes CDR1 SGHND and CDR2 FRSKSL. The CDR3 totals 14 residues. Trimming cost V 2 bases and J 0 bases, with 6 bases left between them.